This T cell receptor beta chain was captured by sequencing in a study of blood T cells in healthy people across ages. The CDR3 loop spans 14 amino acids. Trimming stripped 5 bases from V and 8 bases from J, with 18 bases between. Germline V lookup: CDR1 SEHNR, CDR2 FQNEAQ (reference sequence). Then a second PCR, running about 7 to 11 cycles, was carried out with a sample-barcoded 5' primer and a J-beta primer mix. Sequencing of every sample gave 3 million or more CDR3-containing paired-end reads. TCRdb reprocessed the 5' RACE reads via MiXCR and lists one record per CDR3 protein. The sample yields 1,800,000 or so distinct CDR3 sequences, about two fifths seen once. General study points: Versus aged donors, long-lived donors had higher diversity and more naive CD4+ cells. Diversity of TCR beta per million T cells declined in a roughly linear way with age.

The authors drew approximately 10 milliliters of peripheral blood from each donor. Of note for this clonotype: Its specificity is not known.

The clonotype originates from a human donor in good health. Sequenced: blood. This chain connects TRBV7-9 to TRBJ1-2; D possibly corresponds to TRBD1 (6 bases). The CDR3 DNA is TGTGCCAGCAGCCCGAATTCAGGGGAACGAGGCTACACCTTC. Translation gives CASSPNSGERGYTF.